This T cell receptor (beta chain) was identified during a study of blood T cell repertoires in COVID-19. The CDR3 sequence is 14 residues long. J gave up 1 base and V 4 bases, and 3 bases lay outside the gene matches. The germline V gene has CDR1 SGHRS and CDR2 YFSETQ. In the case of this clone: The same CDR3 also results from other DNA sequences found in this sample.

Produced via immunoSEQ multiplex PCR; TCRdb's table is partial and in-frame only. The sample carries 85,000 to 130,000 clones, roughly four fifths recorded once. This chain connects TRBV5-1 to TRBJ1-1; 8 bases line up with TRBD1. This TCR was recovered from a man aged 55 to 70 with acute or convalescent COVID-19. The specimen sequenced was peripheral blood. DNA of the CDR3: TGCGCCAGCAGCCTGGGACAGGAGAACACTGAAGCTTTCTTT. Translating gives CASSLGQENTEAFF.